Given below is one T cell receptor (beta chain) in context. This record comes from a study of long-term antiretroviral therapy in people with HIV. With survey level as its setting, the immunoSEQ assay was v3.0. Data came from immunoSEQ multiplex PCR; TCRdb stores just in-frame clones and leaves some out. The sample shows more than 25,000 clones, nearly 95% of them seen only once. Trimming took off 5 bases at V and 2 bases at J, with 15 bases between the two ends. CDR3 length: 15 residues. Germline V CDR1 and CDR2: SGHAT, FQNNGV. This clonotype was sampled from a woman between 35 and 50 years old with HIV. The material sequenced was unsorted PBMCs, taken roughly 6.5 years after starting antiretroviral therapy. The chain combines TRBV11-2 with TRBJ2-5; a weak D match, TRBD1 (6 bases). DNA of the CDR3: TGTGCCAGCAGCCTCAGGCCGGGACAACAAGAGACCCAGTACTTC. Its protein is CASSLRPGQQETQYF.